This T cell receptor (beta chain) emerged from a study of blood T cells in healthy people across ages (dated by TCRdb to about 2015). Notes on the research overall: In model experiments, template switching captured roughly one uniquely barcoded TCR beta cDNA molecule for every two T cells. Using deep sequencing normalized with unique cDNA molecular identifiers, the study measured how TCR beta repertoire diversity changes with age. The donors were split into four age groups: young (average 16 years), middle-aged (about 40), aged (62) and long-lived (82). The study analyzed two additional independent replicas of 1 million unique cDNA reads from the same blood draw for two donors, one aged 18 to 29 and one aged 80 or older. To avoid experimental bias, donors of different ages were spread randomly across the sequencing lanes.

The library relied on 5' RACE. Reads for this sample came from an Illumina HiSeq 2500. A second PCR of about 7 to 12 cycles was run with a J-beta primer mix and a sample-barcoded 5' primer. Each TCR beta cDNA molecule received a unique molecular identifier from a template-switch 5' adaptor carrying 12 random nucleotides. Each sample yielded at least 2.5 million CDR3-containing paired-end reads. First-strand cDNA was synthesized from all RNA with the Mint cDNA synthesis kit, primed by a TRBC-specific oligonucleotide. Following uracil-DNA glycosylase treatment, a first 18-cycle PCR with universal primers M1SS and BC2_uni_R was performed on all cDNA. Turning to the authors' computational methods: For normalization, 1 million high-quality reads were randomly selected from each sample, with every read carrying a distinct molecular identifier. Instead of being binned into consensus sequences, reads that shared molecular identifiers were thrown out. MiTCR, run with a Q25 quality threshold and the strictest error-elimination algorithm, handled CDR3 identification, clonotype clustering and error correction. A nonparametric unseen species model using Euler transformation provided a lower-bound estimate of total TCR beta diversity. TCRdb reprocessed the public reads (quality trimming at Q25 with fastp, clone calling with MiXCR) and kept in-frame beta chains. Merged by CDR3 protein, the rows form single entries marked with the most common genes and DNA. The V and J calls reflect TCRdb's pipeline rather than the authors' work. In this sample the table shows about 1.5 million distinct CDR3 sequences, 40% to 50% of which occur a single time. Roughly 7.7% of the sample comes from the top ten.

The donors were roughly 39 Caucasian individuals from Russia, aged 6 to 90 years, who were systemically healthy. Each donor gave 8 to 10 milliliters of peripheral blood, drawn into EDTA-treated Vacutainer tubes. Ficoll-Paque density-gradient centrifugation was used to isolate PBMCs, with at least 7 million per sample. Total RNA, at least 6 micrograms per sample, was extracted from PBMCs with Trizol reagent. For every donor, an aliquot of PBMCs went through flow cytometry to measure the percentages of naive CD45RAhigh/CD27high T cells. This clonotype was seen only a few times. Its antigen is unknown. The sample holds no much larger clone one base away, and base qualities are not on file. Broader findings and caveats from the paper: Observed TCR beta diversity per million T cells fell roughly linearly with age, and a significant reduction was already apparent by age roughly 40. Conclusive comparison of naive and antigen-experienced compartments was prevented by the profiling of bulk unsorted PBMCs. Total diversity estimates from one million sequenced T cells were considered lower bounds and underestimates. Compared with the aged group, the long-lived group had more naive CD4+ T cells, fewer expanded clones and increased TCR diversity, suggesting age selection. Because donor CMV infection status was unknown, age-related changes in expanded clonotypes were potentially confounded. There was a strong correlation between observed TCR beta diversity and the percentage of naive T cells measured by flow cytometry.

Reading from cysteine to phenylalanine, the CDR3 counts 16 amino acids. Just CDR3 DNA is preserved here, 48 bases in frame from base 1. The germline V and J ends show losses of 6 bases and 1 base respectively, and no gene match explains 10 bases of the junction. The receptor's source is a woman aged 18-29 years in good health. The source material was blood. Rearrangement joined TRBV12-3 or TRBV12-4 to TRBJ2-3; 7 bases in the middle match TRBD1. The CDR3: CASSLQGIGGTDTQYF. The DNA reads TGTGCCAGCAGCCTACAGGGGATAGGTGGCACAGATACGCAGTATTTT.